The clone carrying this TCR beta chain was found a few times. The PCR made use of 60 Vbeta and 13 Jbeta primers. Produced via immunoSEQ multiplex PCR; TCRdb's table is partial and in-frame only. Among 200,000 or so clones listed, over 75% were seen once. The entry originates in a study of cytomegalovirus exposure and HLA in healthy donors. The receptor was isolated from a boy between 2 and 10 years old in good health and CMV-seronegative. Sequencing was performed on PBMCs.

The CDR3 DNA follows: TGTGCCAGCAGTCAATCTCAATTAGGGGGCACTGAAGCTTTCTTT. This sequence encodes CASSQSQLGGTEAFF. V is TRBV6-5 and J is TRBJ1-1; maybe TRBD1 (6 bases). This CDR3 has 15 amino acids. V shed 5 bases and J shed 4 bases, with 17 bases lying between them. Germline CDR1 reads MNHEY; CDR2 reads SVGAGI.